These 29 T cell receptor beta chains were sequenced from one sample in a study of T cell repertoires in cytomegalovirus infection (dated by TCRdb to between 2017 and 2020). TCRdb lists the instrument as Illumina HiSeq 1500. TCRdb reprocessed the public reads (quality trimming at Q25 with fastp, clone calling with MiXCR) and kept in-frame beta chains. Each CDR3 protein gets just one entry, which takes the most common genes and DNA from the rows behind it. This sample has a few hundred thousand distinct CDR3 sequences in its table, and over 8% of those were observed once. The ten largest clones represent over 13% of the sample. What was sequenced was PBMCs. Receptor source: a human donor in good health (CMV status not recorded). Some clones in this sample may be carry-over from other donors' samples.

This clonotype was counted at least ten times. The chain is built from TRBV11-3 and TRBJ2-7; the D is unclear. The CDR3 has 14 amino acids. Trimming took off 5 bases at V and 4 bases at J, with 15 bases between the two ends. Germline V gene lookup returns CDR1 SGHNT and CDR2 YENEEA. The CDR3 DNA reads as TGTGCCAGCAGCGCTTCCCCAGGAAATTACGAGCAGTACTTC. It is translated as CASSASPGNYEQYF.

This clonotype was observed many times. The J gene is TRBJ2-7, the V gene TRBV6-1; 7 nucleotides line up with TRBD2. Germline trimming cut 5 bases from V and 3 bases from J; bases unmatched to any gene: 10. CDR1 MNHNS and CDR2 SASEGT come from the germline V gene. The CDR3 extends over 15 amino acids. The CDR3 loop is CASSLALAPVYEQYF. The CDR3 region has the DNA TGTGCCAGCAGTTTAGCACTAGCGCCAGTCTACGAGCAGTACTTC.

This chain links TRBV28 with TRBJ2-7; TRBD1 aligns across 7 bases. Germline V CDR1 and CDR2: MDHEN, SYDVKM. Trimming took 3 bases from V and 2 from J; bases not matched to a gene: 4. This CDR3 has 14 residues. CDR3 DNA sequence: TGTGCCAGCAGTTTGCAGGGGGTTCCCTACGAGCAGTACTTC. Translating it yields CASSLQGVPYEQYF.

This clonotype has more than one count but fewer than ten. The DNA for the CDR3 is TGTGCCAGTTCAGGGACTAGGAACAATGAGCAGTTCTTC. Protein sequence: CASSGTRNNEQFF. This chain connects TRBV11-2 to TRBJ2-1, with 8 bases aligning to TRBD2. The germline V gene encodes CDR1 SGHAT and CDR2 FQNNGV. V was clipped by 9 bases and J by 5 bases; unmatched bases: 6. The CDR3 totals 13 residues.

V gene TRBV2 combines with J gene TRBJ2-1, with 11 positions matching TRBD2. There are 15 residues in the CDR3. The V segment lost 9 bases and the J segment 7 bases; nucleotides outside the gene matches: 11. The germline CDR1 and CDR2 sequences are SNHLY and FYNNEI. The DNA of the CDR3 is TGTGCCAGTCGTATCCCTAGCGGGGGGAGGAATGAGCAGTTCTTC. This gives the protein CASRIPSGGRNEQFF.

This clonotype turned up a few times. This chain connects TRBV6-2 or TRBV6-3 to TRBJ2-1; tentative D call: TRBD2 (6 bases). Looked up from germline, CDR1 is MNHEY and CDR2 is SVGEGT. The V end lost 2 bases, the J end lost 9 bases, and 11 bases lay between the germline ends. This CDR3 has 13 residues. The chain's CDR3 is CASSYVVGGEQFF. The CDR3 DNA sequence: TGTGCCAGCAGTTACGTCGTCGGGGGTGAGCAGTTCTTC.

This clonotype has at least ten counts. This chain links TRBV7-9 with TRBJ1-5; D not certain. With 7 bases removed from V and 7 bases from J, the gap between germline ends came to 14 bases. This CDR3 contains 13 residues. Germline V gene lookup returns CDR1 SEHNR and CDR2 FQNEAQ (reference sequence). The CDR3 loop is CASTQYMGQPQHF. CDR3 nucleotides: TGTGCCAGCACCCAATACATGGGCCAGCCCCAGCATTTT.

The sample holds many counts of this clonotype. The genes are TRBV19 and TRBJ2-3; D not certain. Trimming took off 8 bases at V and 5 bases at J, with 11 bases between the two ends. This CDR3 region has 12 residues. CDR1 is LNHDA and CDR2 is SQIVND in the germline V gene (reference sequence). CDR3 loop: CASAPPGDTQYF. In DNA, the CDR3 is TGTGCCAGTGCCCCCCCGGGAGATACGCAGTATTTT. The full variable domain, rest sourced from reference TRBV19 and TRBJ2-3, is DGGITQSPKYLFRKEGQNVTLSCEQNLNHDAMYWYRQDPGQGLRLIYYSQIVNDFQKGDIAEGYSVSREKKESFPLTVTSAQKNPTAFYLCASAPPGDTQYFGPGTRLTVL.

This chain uses TRBV6-2 or TRBV6-3 with TRBJ1-5, with 8 bases that match TRBD1. The germline gives CDR1 MNHEY, CDR2 SVGEGT. The CDR3 totals 17 residues. Losses at the gene ends were 5 bases for V and 6 bases for J; bases not matched to a gene: 15. The CDR3 protein is CASSTRFGQGNSQPQHF. CDR3 nucleotide sequence: TGTGCCAGCAGTACTCGGTTCGGACAGGGTAACAGTCAGCCCCAGCATTTT.

This clonotype came up many times. V and J are TRBV7-3 and TRBJ2-6, with D possibly being TRBD2 (5 bases). Trimming cost V 2 bases and J 1 base, with 9 bases left between them. Per germline, CDR1 SGHTA and CDR2 FQGTGA. The CDR3 spans 16 residues. The CDR3 nucleotides read TGTGCCAGCAGCTTAGGTGGGAGATCTGGGGCCAACGTCCTGACTTTC. Translation gives CASSLGGRSGANVLTF.

This clonotype has more than one count but fewer than ten. Here the CDR3 reads CASSFRVNGGETQYF. The CDR3 region has the DNA TGTGCCAGCAGCTTTAGGGTTAATGGAGGAGAGACCCAGTACTTC. The chain recombines TRBV5-4 with TRBJ2-5; maybe TRBD2 (5 bases). Trimming removed 2 bases from V and 4 bases from J, with 15 bases in between. Germline V CDR1 and CDR2: SGHNT, YYREEE (reference sequence). The CDR3 spans 15 residues.

This clonotype was picked up many times. The chain employs TRBV7-3 and TRBJ1-1; TRBD1 is a possible D gene (6 bases). CDR1 SGHTA and CDR2 FQGTGA come from the germline V gene. The length of the CDR3 is 13 residues. Trimming pared 5 bases from V and 1 base from J, leaving 8 bases between. The CDR3 nucleotides read TGTGCCAGCAGCACCAGGGGGAACACTGAAGCTTTCTTT. Protein sequence: CASSTRGNTEAFF.

About this clonotype itself: The missing conserved phenylalanine or tryptophan at the end of this CDR3 makes a read error likely. The chain couples TRBV28 to TRBJ1-2; D remains ambiguous. Germline V lookup: CDR1 MDHEN, CDR2 SYDVKM. V was clipped by 5 bases and J by 2 bases, with 6 bases between them. The CDR3 is made up of 12 amino acids. The chain's CDR3 is CASSRQNYGYTL. The CDR3 nucleotides are TGTGCCAGCAGTCGACAAAACTATGGCTACACCCTC.

This sequence joins TRBV28 and TRBJ2-4; D gene unclear. CDR1 and CDR2 (germline): MDHEN, SYDVKM. The CDR3 contains 15 residues. V dropped 4 bases and J dropped 7 bases, with 17 bases sitting between them. The CDR3 DNA reads as TGTGCCAGCAGTTCACGAAGGTCCCCAAGGAACATTCAGTACTTC. Its protein is CASSSRRSPRNIQYF. Variable domain in full (rest from reference TRBV28 and TRBJ2-4): DVKVTQSSRYLVKRTGEKVFLECVQDMDHENMFWYRQDPGLGLRLIYFSYDVKMKEKGDIPEGYSVSREKKERFSLILESASTNQTSMYLCASSSRRSPRNIQYFGAGTRLSVL.

This clonotype has at least ten counts. The chain links TRBV7-2 to TRBJ1-2; TRBD1 aligns across 7 bases. CDR3 length: 17 residues. The germline gives CDR1 SGHTA, CDR2 FQGNSA. V shed 1 base and J 5 bases; nucleotides not matched to a gene: 13. The CDR3 spells CASSLDSRAGGKYGYTF. The CDR3 DNA is TGTGCCAGCAGCTTAGATTCGAGGGCAGGGGGAAAATATGGCTACACCTTC.

This clonotype was detected many times. The chain has TRBV7-2 and TRBJ1-6; D gene ambiguous. Trimming took off 5 bases at V and 6 bases at J, with 14 bases between the two ends. The germline CDR1 and CDR2 sequences are SGHTA and FQGNSA. CDR3 length: 15 amino acids. This chain's CDR3 is CASSPPLALNSPLHF. The CDR3 nucleotides read TGTGCCAGCAGCCCCCCCCTGGCCCTTAATTCACCCCTCCACTTT.

This clonotype was recorded at least ten times. V and J are TRBV7-2 and TRBJ2-1, with D hard to call. The CDR3 spans 14 residues. The germline CDR1 and CDR2 sequences are SGHTA and FQGNSA. Trimming left V 4 bases short and J 5 bases short, with 12 bases between. This chain's CDR3 is CASSSSRINNEQFF. CDR3 DNA: TGTGCCAGCAGCTCAAGTCGTATAAACAATGAGCAGTTCTTC. The full variable domain, with the rest looked up from reference TRBV7-2 and TRBJ2-1, is GAGVSQSPSNKVTEKGKDVELRCDPISGHTALYWYRQSLGQGLEFLIYFQGNSAPDKSGLPSDRFSAERTGGSVSTLTIQRTQQEDSAVYLCASSSSRINNEQFFGPGTRLTVL.

This clonotype was counted many times. V gene TRBV7-2 combines with J gene TRBJ1-2; weak D call: TRBD1 (5 bases). CDR1 is SGHTA and CDR2 is FQGNSA in the germline V gene. V lost 0 bases and J lost 11, with 19 bases in between. The CDR3 runs 15 residues. The CDR3 protein is CASSLAGDTRVQYTF. The CDR3 DNA is TGTGCCAGCAGCTTAGCGGGGGATACTAGGGTGCAGTACACCTTC.

This clonotype was detected only a few times. V is TRBV6-1 and J is TRBJ2-1; 11 nucleotides match TRBD1. Germline CDR1 is MNHNS and CDR2 is SASEGT. The length of the CDR3 is 15 residues. Unmatched junction bases numbered 6, after V lost 6 bases and J lost 5 bases. CDR3 sequence: CASSQDRGRHNEQFF. The CDR3 nucleotides read TGTGCCAGCAGCCAGGACAGGGGGCGGCACAATGAGCAGTTCTTC.

The table lists this clonotype with many counts. This rearrangement joins TRBV6-2 or TRBV6-3 to TRBJ2-7, with D unclear. The V end was cut by 2 bases, the J end by 2 bases, with 13 bases between. Germline CDR1 reads MNHEY; CDR2 reads SVGEGT. This CDR3 is built from 15 residues. In DNA, the CDR3 is TGTGCCAGCAGTTACGAGTCCAGCAGAGCCTACGAGCAGTACTTC. Protein: CASSYESSRAYEQYF.

This clonotype was recorded many times. The V call is TRBV7-6, the J call TRBJ2-1; D is perhaps TRBD1 (6 bases). This CDR3 has 11 residues. The ends were cut back, 8 bases at V and 8 bases at J, with 10 bases in the middle. The V gene's germline CDR1 is SGHVS and CDR2 FNYEAQ. The CDR3 DNA sequence: TGTGCCAGCGGGGGCCTGGATGAGCAGTTCTTC. Encoded protein: CASGGLDEQFF.

This clonotype was recorded at least ten times. The chain joins TRBV7-2 to TRBJ2-3; D remains unclear. V was cut by 4 bases and J by 1 base, with 6 bases left in between. CDR1 is SGHTA, CDR2 FQGNSA, per germline. The CDR3 runs 13 residues. In DNA, the CDR3 is TGTGCCAGCAGCTCGGGTCGCACAGATACGCAGTATTTT. Protein sequence: CASSSGRTDTQYF.

This clonotype was found many times. V usage is TRBV27 and J usage is TRBJ1-5; 7 bases agree with TRBD1. The germline V gene encodes CDR1 MNHEY and CDR2 SMNVEV (reference sequence). The CDR3 is made up of 15 amino acids. The V and J ends lost 4 bases and 5 bases, in that order; junction bases with no gene match: 8. CDR3 coding DNA: TGTGCCAGCAGTTCCAGACAGGGAAAGGATCAGCCCCAGCATTTT. This gives the protein CASSSRQGKDQPQHF.

This clonotype has at least ten counts. V gene TRBV28 combines with J gene TRBJ2-3, with 13 bases aligning to TRBD2. Trimming cost V 5 bases and J 6 bases; bases outside gene matches: 5. The CDR3 consists of 15 residues. In germline, CDR1 is MDHEN, CDR2 SYDVKM. CDR3 loop: CASSRLAGGVDTQYF. The CDR3 bases are TGTGCCAGCAGTCGACTAGCGGGGGGAGTGGATACGCAGTATTTT.

Many counts were recorded for this clonotype. The genes are TRBV7-2 and TRBJ2-7; 8 bases fit TRBD1. With V trimmed by 5 bases and J by 4 bases, 10 bases remained unmatched. The CDR3 is made up of 15 amino acids. Germline V gene lookup returns CDR1 SGHTA and CDR2 FQGNSA. CDR3 amino acids: CASSLGQGYKYEQYF. The CDR3 DNA reads TGTGCCAGCAGCCTAGGACAGGGTTATAAGTACGAGCAGTACTTC. Complete variable domain (other parts from reference TRBV7-2 and TRBJ2-7): GAGVSQSPSNKVTEKGKDVELRCDPISGHTALYWYRQSLGQGLEFLIYFQGNSAPDKSGLPSDRFSAERTGGSVSTLTIQRTQQEDSAVYLCASSLGQGYKYEQYFGPGTRLTVT.

The rearrangement joins TRBV27 to TRBJ2-7; 13 nucleotides match TRBD2. The CDR3 sequence is 18 residues long. The junction had 13 bases not matched to a gene; V was cut back by 6 bases and J by 2 bases. Looked up from germline, CDR1 is MNHEY and CDR2 is SMNVEV (reference sequence). In nucleotides, the CDR3 is TGTGCCAGCAGAGTGACTAGCGGGAGGACCCTCACCACCTACGAGCAGTACTTC. Its protein product is CASRVTSGRTLTTYEQYF.

This chain uses TRBV6-2 or TRBV6-3 with TRBJ2-3, with no clear D. The germline V gene encodes CDR1 MNHEY and CDR2 SVGEGT. The CDR3 is 14 residues long. V lost 2 bases and J 2 bases, leaving 8 bases between the germline ends. The CDR3 DNA follows: TGTGCCAGCAGTTACGGATACCACACAGATACGCAGTATTTT. Translation: CASSYGYHTDTQYF.

This clonotype was picked up one time. V and J are TRBV5-1 and TRBJ2-1; 11 bases agree with TRBD2. Germline CDR1 reads SGHRS; CDR2 reads YFSETQ. With V trimmed by 4 bases and J by 7 bases, 7 bases remained unmatched. CDR3 length: 15 residues. The CDR3 spells CASSPTSGSINEQFF. CDR3 coding DNA: TGCGCCAGCAGCCCTACTAGCGGGAGTATTAATGAGCAGTTCTTC. The entire variable domain, with the rest obtained from reference TRBV5-1 and TRBJ2-1, is as follows: KAGVTQTPRYLIKTRGQQVTLSCSPISGHRSVSWYQQTPGQGLQFLFEYFSETQRNKGNFPGRFSGRQFSNSRSEMNVSTLELGDSALYLCASSPTSGSINEQFFGPGTRLTVL.

The sample holds many counts of this clonotype. This chain joins TRBV7-2 and TRBJ2-3, with TRBD2 identical over 13 bases. The CDR3 spans 16 residues. The junction had 1 base not matched to a gene; V was cut back by 2 bases and J by 2 bases. Germline lookup yields CDR1 SGHTA and CDR2 FQGNSA. Written as DNA, the CDR3 is TGTGCCAGCAGCTTAACTAGCGGGGGGGCCACAGATACGCAGTATTTT. Translated: CASSLTSGGATDTQYF.